The next 11 T cell receptor beta chains were all read from a single sample in a study of blood T cell repertoires in COVID-19. Measured with immunoSEQ multiplex PCR; TCRdb has only the in-frame clones, and not every one. Of under 200,000 clones in the sample, roughly 80% are singletons; the top ten hold around 5.2%. Sequenced: PBMCs or T cells enriched from blood (not recorded which). These receptors were taken from a woman aged 55-69 years with acute COVID-19.

The J gene is TRBJ1-6, the V gene TRBV28; 11 positions agree with TRBD1. CDR1 and CDR2 from the germline V gene are MDHEN and SYDVKM. V trimming: 2 bases; J trimming: 10 bases; junction bases outside the gene matches: 7. The CDR3 extends over 16 amino acids. CDR3 amino acids: CASSLNPGQGGSPLHF. CDR3 in DNA: TGTGCCAGCAGTTTAAACCCGGGACAGGGGGGATCACCCCTCCACTTT.

The chain employs TRBV5-4 and TRBJ2-7; 8 bases are a match to TRBD1. V shed 5 bases and J 4 bases; nucleotides not matched to a gene: 8. In germline, CDR1 is SGHNT, CDR2 YYREEE (reference sequence). The CDR3 runs to 14 residues. CDR3 coding DNA: TGTGCCAGCAGTTCCGGGACAGGACTGTACGAGCAGTACTTC. This sequence encodes CASSSGTGLYEQYF.

The chain has TRBV4-1 and TRBJ1-5, with D hard to call. Germline V lookup: CDR1 MGHRA, CDR2 YSYEKL. This CDR3 is 14 amino acids long. V gave up 3 bases and J gave up 7 bases, with 13 bases separating them. The CDR3 DNA is TGCGCCAGCAGCCAGGACCTTCGGGGACAGCCCCAGCATTTT. It encodes CASSQDLRGQPQHF.

The genes are TRBV11-3 and TRBJ1-3; D remains unclear. The V and J ends lost 3 bases and 3 bases respectively, with 15 bases between them. CDR1 SGHNT and CDR2 YENEEA come from the germline V gene. The CDR3 consists of 16 residues. The CDR3 here is CASSFTGSGGGNTIYF. CDR3 DNA: TGTGCCAGCAGCTTCACGGGGTCTGGCGGTGGAAACACCATATATTTT. Using reference TRBV11-3 and TRBJ1-3 for the parts outside the CDR3, the full variable domain is EAGVVQSPRYKIIEKKQPVAFWCNPISGHNTLYWYLQNLGQGPELLIRYENEEAVDDSQLPKDRFSAERLKGVDSTLKIQPAELGDSAVYLCASSFTGSGGGNTIYFGEGSWLTVV.

The chain couples TRBV4-2 to TRBJ1-2; no definite D call. Germline V gives CDR1 LGHNA, CDR2 YNFKEQ. The V end was cut by 2 bases, the J end by 2 bases, with 6 bases between. This CDR3 contains 13 residues. CDR3 loop: CASSQSSNYGYTF. The CDR3, as DNA: TGTGCCAGCAGCCAATCAAGCAACTATGGCTACACCTTC.

This clone has just one count. The genes are TRBV7-2 and TRBJ1-6, with 7 bases matching TRBD1. The CDR3 is 13 amino acids. Trimming removed 5 bases from V and 14 bases from J; junction bases left unmatched: 9. The germline V gene encodes CDR1 SGHTA and CDR2 FQGNSA. Here the CDR3 reads CASSPRTGQSLHF. The CDR3 DNA is TGTGCCAGCAGCCCGCGGACAGGCCAATCCCTCCACTTT.

The V call is TRBV19, the J call TRBJ1-5; D remains ambiguous. CDR1 LNHDA and CDR2 SQIVND come from the germline V gene (reference sequence). V dropped 7 bases and J dropped 3 bases, with 13 bases sitting between them. The CDR3 sequence is 14 residues long. Here the CDR3 reads CASKTGIINQPQHF. CDR3 bases: TGTGCCAGTAAGACGGGGATTATCAATCAGCCCCAGCATTTT.

This clone has just one count. The rearrangement joins TRBV6-5 to TRBJ1-3, with D uncertain. Germline V gene sequence: CDR1 MNHEY, CDR2 SVGAGI. V was trimmed by 0 bases and J by 2 bases, leaving 5 bases between them. The CDR3 consists of 14 residues. The CDR3 reads CASSYSSTGNTIYF. The DNA for the CDR3 is TGTGCCAGCAGTTACTCTAGCACTGGAAACACCATATATTTT.

The genes are TRBV6-5 and TRBJ2-5, with 7 bases lining up with TRBD2. From germline, CDR1 is MNHEY and CDR2 SVGAGI. CDR3 length equals 16 residues. After removal of 2 bases from V and 2 bases from J, the junction contained 8 bases not matched to a gene. The CDR3 DNA reads TGTGCCAGCAGTTACCCCCCGGGGGGTACTCAAGAGACCCAGTACTTC. It encodes CASSYPPGGTQETQYF.

This clone has more than one count but fewer than ten. The chain couples TRBV24-1 to TRBJ2-3; 7 bases match TRBD1. The CDR3 sequence is 16 residues long. The junction had 7 bases not matched to a gene; V was cut back by 0 bases and J by 5 bases. Germline V gives CDR1 KGHDR, CDR2 SFDVKD. The CDR3 nucleotides read TGTGCCACCAGTGATTTGGTCACAGGGGCTGAAGATACGCAGTATTTT. This gives the protein CATSDLVTGAEDTQYF.

CDR3 nucleotides: TGTGCCAGCAGTGAACTAAACTCGGGTCAGCCCCAGCATTTT. Encoded protein: CASSELNSGQPQHF. The chain links TRBV6-1 to TRBJ1-5; D is unclear. The germline CDR1 and CDR2 sequences are MNHNS and SASEGT. V was shortened by 2 bases and J by 6 bases, with 11 bases between the two germline ends. The CDR3 runs 14 residues.